These T cell receptor beta chains were read from a single sample in a study of cytomegalovirus exposure and HLA in healthy donors. Libraries were prepared by immunoSEQ multiplex PCR; TCRdb keeps only in-frame clonotypes and omits some of them. In all, the sample yields about 72,000 clones. The sequenced sample consisted of PBMCs. Receptors were obtained from a man in his forties in good health and CMV-seronegative. The CDR3 runs from the conserved cysteine through the conserved F or W. Each record gives: V gene, J gene, D gene, CDR3 protein, CDR3 DNA. D genes are given only for firm matches.

TRBV19	TRBJ2-7	.	CASSIQGEEEQYF	TGTGCCAGTAGTATACAGGGTGAGGAGGAGCAGTACTTC
TRBV19	TRBJ2-3	.	CASSIDSADTQYF	TGCGCCAGTAGTATAGACAGCGCAGATACGCAGTATTTT
TRBV6-5	TRBJ1-2	TRBD1	CASSYKQGARYGYTF	TGTGCCAGCAGTTACAAACAGGGGGCGCGGTATGGCTACACCTTC
TRBV6-1	TRBJ1-5	TRBD1	CASSGVGQGDWQPQHF	TGTGCCAGCAGTGGGGTAGGACAGGGGGATTGGCAGCCCCAGCATTTT
TRBV18	TRBJ1-5	.	CAIPPGHSTGNMSNQPQHF	TGTGCCATTCCCCCCGGTCACTCCACAGGGAATATGAGCAATCAGCCCCAGCATTTT
TRBV9	TRBJ2-2	TRBD2	CASSPLGGVSPGELFF	TGTGCCAGCAGCCCTCTTGGGGGGGTGAGTCCCGGGGAGCTGTTTTTT
TRBV2	TRBJ2-1	TRBD2	CATLAGDSYNEQFF	TGTGCCACCCTAGCGGGGGACTCCTACAATGAGCAGTTCTTC
TRBV5-4	TRBJ2-7	TRBD1	CASSYGTGRYEQYF	TGTGCCAGCAGCTACGGGACAGGGCGGTACGAGCAGTACTTC
TRBV6-1	TRBJ1-3	.	CASIPTVFTGNTIYF	TGTGCCAGCATTCCGACAGTTTTTACTGGAAACACCATATATTTT
TRBV18	TRBJ2-7	TRBD1	CASSPFDRGYEQYF	TGTGCCAGCTCACCATTCGACAGGGGCTACGAGCAGTACTTC
TRBV7-3	TRBJ2-7	TRBD1	CASSTGGQGAREQYF	TGCGCCAGCAGCACAGGTGGACAGGGGGCAAGGGAGCAGTACTTC
TRBV7-3	TRBJ2-5	.	CASSPGLKETQYF	TGTGCCAGCAGCCCGGGACTGAAGGAGACCCAGTACTTC
TRBV10-3	TRBJ2-2	TRBD2	CAINRAGGRNTGELFF	TGTGCCATCAATAGAGCGGGGGGAAGAAACACCGGGGAGCTGTTTTTT
TRBV5-1	TRBJ2-3	.	CASSLNRDTDTQYF	TGCGCCAGCAGCTTGAACAGGGACACAGATACGCAGTATTTT
TRBV27	TRBJ2-7	TRBD2	CASSSRVAGGYEQYF	TGTGCCAGCAGTTCGAGGGTAGCGGGGGGCTACGAGCAGTACTTC
TRBV4-2	TRBJ2-7	TRBD2	CASSREVAGGPVSYEQYF	TGTGCCAGCAGCCGAGAGGTAGCGGGGGGGCCTGTTTCCTACGAGCAGTACTTC
TRBV7-9	TRBJ1-1	.	CASSLVGGDTEAFF	TGTGCCAGCAGCTTAGTGGGGGGGGACACTGAAGCTTTCTTT
TRBV2	TRBJ1-2	.	CASIGNYGYTF	TGTGCCAGCATCGGGAACTATGGCTACACCTTC
TRBV9	TRBJ2-1	TRBD2	CASSVAMLAGDEQFF	TGTGCCAGCAGCGTAGCCATGTTAGCGGGGGATGAGCAGTTCTTC
TRBV7-9	TRBJ1-4	TRBD1	CASSRDSNNEKLFF	TGTGCCAGCAGCCGGGACAGTAACAATGAAAAACTGTTTTTT
TRBV9	TRBJ2-5	TRBD2	CASSPTGTSGGAETQYF	TGTGCCAGCAGCCCTACCGGGACTAGCGGGGGGGCGGAGACCCAGTACTTC
TRBV27	TRBJ2-1	TRBD2	CASSLSPNGGEKFF	TGTGCCAGCAGTTTATCGCCGAACGGGGGGGAAAAGTTCTTC
TRBV6-1	TRBJ1-5	.	CASSEAGGRQPQHF	TGTGCCAGCAGTGAAGCGGGGGGACGGCAGCCCCAGCATTTT
TRBV6-1	TRBJ2-7	.	CASSEASGGRYEQYF	TGTGCCAGCAGTGAAGCATCGGGGGGCCGGTACGAGCAGTACTTC
TRBV5-1	TRBJ2-3	TRBD2	CASSFTSGETDTQYF	TGCGCCAGCAGCTTCACTAGCGGGGAAACAGATACGCAGTATTTT
TRBV19	TRBJ1-1	.	CASSTVGRPNTEAFF	TGTGCCAGTAGTACCGTTGGCAGGCCGAACACTGAAGCTTTCTTT
TRBV9	TRBJ2-2	.	CASSVDRLANTGELFF	TGTGCCAGCAGCGTAGACCGACTAGCGAACACCGGGGAGCTGTTTTTT
TRBV5-1	TRBJ2-5	.	CASSFLGRAGPQETQYF	TGCGCCAGCAGCTTCCTAGGTCGGGCAGGGCCACAAGAGACCCAGTACTTC
TRBV30	TRBJ2-2	.	CAWSESANTGELFF	TGTGCCTGGAGTGAGAGTGCGAACACCGGGGAGCTGTTTTTT
TRBV6-4	TRBJ1-1	.	CASRMGPAGGKAFF	TGTGCCAGCAGAATGGGGCCTGCGGGAGGGAAGGCTTTCTTT
TRBV6-5	TRBJ1-3	TRBD1	CASSRGQGGGNTIYF	TGTGCCAGCAGCCGGGGACAGGGCGGAGGAAACACCATATATTTT
TRBV7-9	TRBJ2-7	TRBD1	CASSYHGTEAYEQYF	TGTGCCAGCAGCTACCACGGGACAGAAGCCTACGAGCAGTACTTC
TRBV5-1	TRBJ2-2	.	CASGDTGELFF	TGCGCCAGCGGAGACACCGGGGAGCTGTTTTTT
TRBV6-6	TRBJ1-1	.	CASSRTVSEAFF	TGTGCCAGCAGCCGGACAGTCTCTGAAGCTTTCTTT
TRBV14	TRBJ1-1	.	CASSQVRGTEAFF	TGTGCCAGCAGCCAAGTGCGGGGGACTGAAGCTTTCTTT
TRBV25-1	TRBJ2-7	TRBD1	CASRETGEKSYEQYF	TGTGCCAGCAGGGAGACAGGGGAGAAGTCCTACGAGCAGTACTTC